This T cell receptor beta chain was recorded in a study of T cell repertoires and HLA-DP antigens. The protocol was immunoSEQ multiplex PCR, while the TCRdb copy is restricted to in-frame clones and leaves out a portion. The sample lists over 100,000 clones, 92% occurring once. Notes on this clone: No antigen is known for it.

The material sequenced was CD4+ T cells from PBMCs. This clonotype originated in a woman aged 18-29 years in good health and CMV-seronegative.

This chain's CDR3 is CASSLSRSDEKLFF. DNA for the CDR3: TGTGCCAGCAGCTTATCCAGAAGCGATGAAAAACTGTTTTTT. The V call is TRBV11-2, the J call TRBJ1-4; D ambiguous. CDR1 and CDR2 (germline): SGHAT, FQNNGV. The CDR3 totals 14 residues. The ends were cut back, 2 bases at V and 6 bases at J, with 10 bases in the middle.